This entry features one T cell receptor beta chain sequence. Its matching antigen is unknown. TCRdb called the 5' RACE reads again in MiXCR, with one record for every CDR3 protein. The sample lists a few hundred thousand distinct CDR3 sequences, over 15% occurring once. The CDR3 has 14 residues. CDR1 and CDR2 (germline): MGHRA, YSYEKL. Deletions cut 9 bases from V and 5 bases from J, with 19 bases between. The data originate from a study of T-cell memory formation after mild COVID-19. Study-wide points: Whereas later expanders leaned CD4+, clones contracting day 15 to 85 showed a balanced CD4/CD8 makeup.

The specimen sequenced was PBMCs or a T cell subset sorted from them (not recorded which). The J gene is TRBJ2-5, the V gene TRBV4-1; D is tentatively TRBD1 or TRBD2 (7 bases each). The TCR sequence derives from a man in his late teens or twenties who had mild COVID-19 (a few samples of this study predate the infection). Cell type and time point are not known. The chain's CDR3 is CASRKQGRGETQYF. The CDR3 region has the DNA TGCGCCAGTCGAAAACAGGGGAGGGGGGAGACCCAGTACTTC.